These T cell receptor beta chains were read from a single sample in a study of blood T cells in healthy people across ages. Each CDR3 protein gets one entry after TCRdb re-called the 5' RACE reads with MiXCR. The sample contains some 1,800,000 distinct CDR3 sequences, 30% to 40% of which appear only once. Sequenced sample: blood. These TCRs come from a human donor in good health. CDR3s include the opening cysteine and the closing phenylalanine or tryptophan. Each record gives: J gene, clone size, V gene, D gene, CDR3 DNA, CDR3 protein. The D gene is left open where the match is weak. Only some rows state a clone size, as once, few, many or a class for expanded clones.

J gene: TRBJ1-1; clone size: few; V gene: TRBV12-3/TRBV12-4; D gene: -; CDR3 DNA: TGTGCCAGCGGGGGAGTTGGGGTGAACACTGAAGCTTTCTTT; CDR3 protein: CASGGVGVNTEAFF
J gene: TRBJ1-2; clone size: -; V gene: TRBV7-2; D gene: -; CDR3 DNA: TGTGCCTGCAGCCCCAGCCCCGACGGCCTTTCGGGCTACACCTTC; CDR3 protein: CACSPSPDGLSGYTF
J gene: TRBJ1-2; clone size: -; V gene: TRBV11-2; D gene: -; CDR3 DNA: TGTGCCAGCAGCCCGCAGCGGGGGTCTTATGGCTACACCTTC; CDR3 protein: CASSPQRGSYGYTF
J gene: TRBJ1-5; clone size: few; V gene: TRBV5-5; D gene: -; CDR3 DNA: TGTGCCAGCAGCCGCGGTGAGGGTCCGGGTCAGCCCCAGCATTTT; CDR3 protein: CASSRGEGPGQPQHF
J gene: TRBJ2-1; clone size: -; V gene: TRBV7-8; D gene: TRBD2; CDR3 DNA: TGTGCCAGCAGCTTTAGGCTAGCGGGGGGGGCACCCAAGTTCTCCCAGTTCTTC; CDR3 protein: CASSFRLAGGAPKFSQFF
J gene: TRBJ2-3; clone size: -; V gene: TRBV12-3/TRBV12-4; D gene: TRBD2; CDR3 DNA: TGCGCCAGCAGCCCTATGACTAGCGGGAGCACAGATGCGCAGTATTTT; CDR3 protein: CASSPMTSGSTDAQYF
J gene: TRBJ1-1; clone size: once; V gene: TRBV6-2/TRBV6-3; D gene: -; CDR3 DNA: TGTGCCAGCAGTTACTCGAAGGAGGGGCCTTACACTGAAGCTTTCTTT; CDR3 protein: CASSYSKEGPYTEAFF
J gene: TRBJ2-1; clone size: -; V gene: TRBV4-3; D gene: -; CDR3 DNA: TGCGCCAGCAGCCAAGATCAAACCCAATATGAGCAGTTCTTC; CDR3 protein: CASSQDQTQYEQFF
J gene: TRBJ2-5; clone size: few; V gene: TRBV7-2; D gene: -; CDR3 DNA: TGTGCCAGCAGCTTTACAGGGTTTGTAGAGACCCAGTACTTC; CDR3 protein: CASSFTGFVETQYF
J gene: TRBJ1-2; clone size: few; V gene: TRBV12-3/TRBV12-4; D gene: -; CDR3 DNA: TGTGCCAGCAGTTTCAGGGCAGGAACCTATGGCTACACCTTC; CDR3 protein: CASSFRAGTYGYTF
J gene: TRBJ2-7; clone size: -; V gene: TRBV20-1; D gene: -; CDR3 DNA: TGCAGTACCCTAAGGGGGGGCGCATCCTACGAGCAGTACTTC; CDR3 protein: CSTLRGGASYEQYF
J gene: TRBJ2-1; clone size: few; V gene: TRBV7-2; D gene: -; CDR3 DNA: TGTGCCAGCAGCTTAGGGACAGGGGTAGCGGGGGGCCTTTACAATGAGCAGTTCTTC; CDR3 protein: CASSLGTGVAGGLYNEQFF
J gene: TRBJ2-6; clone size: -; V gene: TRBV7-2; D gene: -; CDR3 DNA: TGTGCCAGCAACATGAGGAACTCTGGGGCCAACGTCCTGACTTTC; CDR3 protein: CASNMRNSGANVLTF
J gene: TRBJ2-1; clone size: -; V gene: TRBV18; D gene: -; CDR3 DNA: TGTGCCAGCTCTCCTCAGCAGTATTACAATGAGCAGTTCTTC; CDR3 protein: CASSPQQYYNEQFF
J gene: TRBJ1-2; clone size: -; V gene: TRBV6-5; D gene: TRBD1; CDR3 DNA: TGTGCCAGCAGTCCAACCAGGGGGTATGGCTACACCTTC; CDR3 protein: CASSPTRGYGYTF
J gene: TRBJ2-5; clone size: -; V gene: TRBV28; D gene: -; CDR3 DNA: TGTGCCAGCAGTTTGCACCAGACCCAGTACTTC; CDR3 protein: CASSLHQTQYF
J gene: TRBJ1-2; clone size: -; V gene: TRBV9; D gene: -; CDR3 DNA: TGTGCCAGCAGCGTCCATTCGGCACCTTTGGCGGGGCGGCATGGCTACACCTTC; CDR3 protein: CASSVHSAPLAGRHGYTF
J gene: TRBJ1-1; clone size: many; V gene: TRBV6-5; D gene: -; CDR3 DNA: TGTGCCAGCAGCGCTTACAGGGACAACACTGAAGCTTTCTTT; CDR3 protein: CASSAYRDNTEAFF
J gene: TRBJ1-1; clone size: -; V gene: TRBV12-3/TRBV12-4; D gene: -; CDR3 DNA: TGTGCCAGCAGTTTGGACGGGTGGGCTGAAGCTTTCTTT; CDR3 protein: CASSLDGWAEAFF
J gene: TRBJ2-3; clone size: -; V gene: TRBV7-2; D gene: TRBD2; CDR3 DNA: TGTGCCAACAGCCTGTCAGGGGCGGGGGGTCCAACCCGCACAGATACGCAGTATTTT; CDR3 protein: CANSLSGAGGPTRTDTQYF
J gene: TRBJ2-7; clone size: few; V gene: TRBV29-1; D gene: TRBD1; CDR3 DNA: TGCAGCGTTGTTACAGGGGTTTCCTACGAGCAGTACTTC; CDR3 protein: CSVVTGVSYEQYF
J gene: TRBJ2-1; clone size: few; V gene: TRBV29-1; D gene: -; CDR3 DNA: TGCAGCGTCGAGGGGGATAATCCTAGCGTACGCAATGAGCAGTTCTTC; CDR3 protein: CSVEGDNPSVRNEQFF
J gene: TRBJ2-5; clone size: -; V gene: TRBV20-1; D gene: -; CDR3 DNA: TGCAGTGCTAGAGATTTCGAGGGCCAAGAGACCCAGTACTTC; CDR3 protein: CSARDFEGQETQYF
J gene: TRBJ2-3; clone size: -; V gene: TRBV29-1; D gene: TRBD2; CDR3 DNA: TGCAGCGGACTACTGGGGAGCGGGGGAGGTACGCAGTATTTT; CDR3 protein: CSGLLGSGGGTQYF
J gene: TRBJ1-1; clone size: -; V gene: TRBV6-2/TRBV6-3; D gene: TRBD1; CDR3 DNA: TGTGCCAGCACAGGGACAGGGGAAACTTTCTTT; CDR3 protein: CASTGTGETFF
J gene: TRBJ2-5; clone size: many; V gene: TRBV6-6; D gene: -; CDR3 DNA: TGTGCCAGCAGTTACGCACAGACCCAGTACTTC; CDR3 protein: CASSYAQTQYF
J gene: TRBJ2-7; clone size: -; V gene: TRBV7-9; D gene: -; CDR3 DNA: TGTGCCAGCAGGGAAACCGGGACGGGGTCCTACGAGCAGTACTTC; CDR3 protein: CASRETGTGSYEQYF
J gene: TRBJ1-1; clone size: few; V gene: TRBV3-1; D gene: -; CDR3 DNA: TGTGCCAGCAGCCAAGGGGAGGGAGGAGGCACTGAAGCTTTCTTT; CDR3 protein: CASSQGEGGGTEAFF
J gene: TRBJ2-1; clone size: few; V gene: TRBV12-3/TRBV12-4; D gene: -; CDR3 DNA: TGTGCCAGCAGTGGAGAAAGAGGCGATGAGCAGTTCTTC; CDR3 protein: CASSGERGDEQFF
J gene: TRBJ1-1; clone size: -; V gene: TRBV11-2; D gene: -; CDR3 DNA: TGTGCCAGCAGCTTAGATCGGGACCTTGAAGCTTTCTTT; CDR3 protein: CASSLDRDLEAFF
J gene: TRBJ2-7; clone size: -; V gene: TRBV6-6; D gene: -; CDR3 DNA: TGTGCCAGCACCCTAGGGCGGAGTACCCCAGGCGAGCAGTACTTC; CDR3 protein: CASTLGRSTPGEQYF
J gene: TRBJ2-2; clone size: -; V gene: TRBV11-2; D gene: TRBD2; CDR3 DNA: TGTGCCAGCAGCGTAACTAGCGGATACACCGGGGAGCTGTTTTTT; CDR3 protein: CASSVTSGYTGELFF
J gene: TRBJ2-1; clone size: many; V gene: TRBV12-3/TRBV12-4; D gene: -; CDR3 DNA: TGTGCCAGCAGCTTCAACAATGAGCAGTTCTTC; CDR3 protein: CASSFNNEQFF
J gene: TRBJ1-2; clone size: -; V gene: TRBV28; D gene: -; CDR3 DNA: TGTGCCAGCGGGTCCCAGGGGTATGGCTACACCTTC; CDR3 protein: CASGSQGYGYTF
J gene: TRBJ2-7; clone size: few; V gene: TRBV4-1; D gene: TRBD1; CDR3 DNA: TGCGCCAGCAGCCATCGCATACAGGGGGCGGGATACGAGCAGTACTTC; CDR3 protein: CASSHRIQGAGYEQYF
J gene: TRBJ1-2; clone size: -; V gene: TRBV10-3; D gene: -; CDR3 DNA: TGTGCCACCACCGTGGGTGTGGGATACCATGGCTACACCTTC; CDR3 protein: CATTVGVGYHGYTF
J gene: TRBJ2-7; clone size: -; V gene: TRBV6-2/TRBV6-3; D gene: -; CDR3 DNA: TGTGCCAGCAGTTACGGAGCCGCCGGGGTGAACTACGAGCAGTACTTC; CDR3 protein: CASSYGAAGVNYEQYF
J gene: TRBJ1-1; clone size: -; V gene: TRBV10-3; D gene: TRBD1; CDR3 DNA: TGTGCCATCAGTGACCCGGGACAGGGGTCGGGAGTGGCTTTCTTT; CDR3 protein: CAISDPGQGSGVAFF
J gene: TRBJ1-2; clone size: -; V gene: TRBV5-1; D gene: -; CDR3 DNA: TGCGCCAGCAGCCTGATTAGCGGCTCTCAGTTGGACTATGGCTACACCTTC; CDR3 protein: CASSLISGSQLDYGYTF
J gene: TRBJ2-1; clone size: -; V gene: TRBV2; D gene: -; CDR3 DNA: TGTGCCAGCATCTCCGGAGCGACAGCATACAATGAGCAGTTCTTC; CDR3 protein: CASISGATAYNEQFF
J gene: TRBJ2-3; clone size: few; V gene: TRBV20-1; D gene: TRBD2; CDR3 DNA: TGCAGTGCTAGAGCTCAGGGAGGGAATATGCAGTATTTT; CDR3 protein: CSARAQGGNMQYF
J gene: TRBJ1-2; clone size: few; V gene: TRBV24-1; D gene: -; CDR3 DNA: TGTGCCACCAGTGATTTGGGCAGAAACTATGGCTACACCTTC; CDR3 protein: CATSDLGRNYGYTF
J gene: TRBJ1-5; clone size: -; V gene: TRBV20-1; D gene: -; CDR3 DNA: TGCAGTGCTCTTACATCCAGGGCCCAGCATTTT; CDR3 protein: CSALTSRAQHF